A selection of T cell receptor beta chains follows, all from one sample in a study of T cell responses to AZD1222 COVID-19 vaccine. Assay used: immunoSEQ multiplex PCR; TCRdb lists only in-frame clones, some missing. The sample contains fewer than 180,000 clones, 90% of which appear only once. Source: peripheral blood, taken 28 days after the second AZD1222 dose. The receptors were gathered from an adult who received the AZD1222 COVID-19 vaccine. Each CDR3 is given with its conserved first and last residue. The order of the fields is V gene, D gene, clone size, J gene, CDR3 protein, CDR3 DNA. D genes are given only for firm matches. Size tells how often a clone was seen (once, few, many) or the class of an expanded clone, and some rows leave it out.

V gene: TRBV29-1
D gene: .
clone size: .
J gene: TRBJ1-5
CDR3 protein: CSVSGVQGDLSNQPQHF
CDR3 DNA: TGCAGCGTTTCCGGGGTACAGGGAGATCTTAGCAATCAGCCCCAGCATTTT

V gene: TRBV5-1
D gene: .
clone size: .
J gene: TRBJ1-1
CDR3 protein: CASSLDPQGQNTEAFF
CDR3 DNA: TGCGCCAGCAGCTTGGACCCACAGGGACAGAACACTGAAGCTTTCTTT

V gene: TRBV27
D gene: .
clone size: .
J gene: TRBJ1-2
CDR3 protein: CASSLSPSFGGNYGYTF
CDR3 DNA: TGTGCCAGCAGTTTATCGCCCTCATTTGGGGGGAACTATGGCTACACCTTC

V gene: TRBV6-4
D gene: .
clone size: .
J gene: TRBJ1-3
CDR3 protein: CASSDNGGNTIYF
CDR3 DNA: TGTGCCAGCAGTGACAATGGGGGAAACACCATATATTTT

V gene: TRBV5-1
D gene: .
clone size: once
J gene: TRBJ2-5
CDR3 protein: CASSFVGDRETQYF
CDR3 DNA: TGCGCCAGCAGCTTTGTGGGAGATAGGGAGACCCAGTACTTC

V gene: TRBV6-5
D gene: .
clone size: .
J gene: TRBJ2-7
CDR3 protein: CASSRGRGYEQYF
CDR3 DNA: TGTGCCAGCAGCAGGGGGAGGGGCTACGAGCAGTACTTC

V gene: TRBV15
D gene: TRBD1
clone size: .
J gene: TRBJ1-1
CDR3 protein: CATSPAGTGIQAFF
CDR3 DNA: TGTGCCACCAGCCCAGCGGGGACAGGGATCCAAGCTTTCTTT

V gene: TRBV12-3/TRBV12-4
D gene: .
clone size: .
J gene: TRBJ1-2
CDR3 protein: CASSLSGDGYTF
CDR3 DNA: TGTGCCAGCAGTTTATCAGGGGATGGCTACACCTTC

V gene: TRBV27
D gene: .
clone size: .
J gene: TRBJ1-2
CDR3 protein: CASSSGGAGPYGYTF
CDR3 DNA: TGTGCCAGCAGTTCCGGGGGGGCAGGCCCCTATGGCTACACCTTC

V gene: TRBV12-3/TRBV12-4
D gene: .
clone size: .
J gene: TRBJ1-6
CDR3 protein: CASSVKGNSPLHF
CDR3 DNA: TGTGCCAGCAGTGTCAAAGGGAATTCACCCCTCCACTTT

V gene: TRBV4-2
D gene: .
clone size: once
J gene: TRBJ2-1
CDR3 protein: CASSRGAESSYNEQFF
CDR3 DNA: TGTGCCAGCAGTCGGGGGGCAGAGAGCTCCTACAATGAGCAGTTCTTC

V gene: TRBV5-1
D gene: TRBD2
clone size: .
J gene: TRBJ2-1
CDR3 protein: CASSFGGRDYNEQFF
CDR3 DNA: TGCGCCAGCAGCTTCGGCGGGAGGGACTACAATGAGCAGTTCTTC

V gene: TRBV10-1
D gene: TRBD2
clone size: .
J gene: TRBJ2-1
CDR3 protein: CASSPGLASNEQFF
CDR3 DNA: TGCGCCAGCAGTCCGGGACTAGCGTCGAATGAGCAGTTCTTC

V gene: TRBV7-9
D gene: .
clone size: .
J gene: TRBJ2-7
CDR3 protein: CASSHPSSSYEQYF
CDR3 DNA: TGTGCCAGCAGCCACCCGTCCAGCTCCTACGAGCAGTACTTC

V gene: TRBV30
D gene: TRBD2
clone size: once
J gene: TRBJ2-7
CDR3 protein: CAWSVGLAGGDEQYF
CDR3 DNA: TGTGCCTGGAGTGTAGGACTAGCGGGAGGTGACGAGCAGTACTTC

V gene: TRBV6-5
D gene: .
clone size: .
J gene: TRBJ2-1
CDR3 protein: CAGWDGFSYNEQFF
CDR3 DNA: TGTGCCGGCTGGGACGGCTTCTCCTACAATGAGCAGTTCTTC

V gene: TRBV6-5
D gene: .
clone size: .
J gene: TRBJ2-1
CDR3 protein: CASSYSRGYEQFF
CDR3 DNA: TGTGCCAGCAGTTACTCAAGGGGATATGAGCAGTTCTTC

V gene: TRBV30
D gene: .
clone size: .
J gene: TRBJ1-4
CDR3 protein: CAWSRVSNEKLFF
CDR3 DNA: TGTGCCTGGAGTCGGGTCAGTAATGAAAAACTGTTTTTT

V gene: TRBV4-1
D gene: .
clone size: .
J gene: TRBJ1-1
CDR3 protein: CASSQGPILNTEAFF
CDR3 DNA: TGCGCCAGCAGCCAAGGGCCGATCTTGAACACTGAAGCTTTCTTT

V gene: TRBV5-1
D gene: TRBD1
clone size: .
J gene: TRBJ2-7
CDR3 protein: CASSLGNRGYEQYF
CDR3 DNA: TGCGCCAGCAGCTTGGGGAACAGGGGCTACGAGCAGTACTTC